This TCR beta chain was captured by sequencing in a study of shared clonotypes between healthy human individuals. CDR1 is PRHDT and CDR2 is FYEKMQ in the germline V gene (reference sequence). This CDR3 is 14 amino acids long. The trim removed 3 bases at V and 12 bases at J, leaving 13 bases unmatched. Evenly divided among several immunoSEQ plates was the genomic DNA of each subset. The repertoire was sequenced with immunoSEQ multiplex PCR; TCRdb's copy has only in-frame clones and lacks some. The sample has some 2 million clones; about 95% are singletons. Naivety among CD8 cells was defined by CD45RO negativity and positive CCR7 selection, thereby excluding terminally differentiated effector memory CD45RA+ cells.

The sample consisted of naive CD8+ T cells sorted from blood. The rearrangement joins TRBV13 to TRBJ2-7, with 8 positions matching TRBD2. The TCR originated in a man between 18 and 29 years old in good health. CDR3 DNA: TGTGCCAGCAGCTTGTGGTCCCCGACTAGCGAGTCGTACTTC. This sequence encodes CASSLWSPTSESYF.